The source of this TCR beta chain is a study of CD8 T cells in ankylosing spondylitis. The junction had 4 bases not matched to a gene; V was cut back by 5 bases and J by 5 bases. CDR1 SQVTM and CDR2 ANQGSEA come from the germline V gene. This CDR3 has 12 residues. TCRdb independently ran MiXCR on the 5' RACE reads; one entry per CDR3 protein. The sample yields some 240,000 distinct CDR3 sequences, 8.6% seen once. The rearrangement uses TRBV29-1 and TRBJ2-5; 8 bases match TRBD1. The sequenced sample was blood, either unsorted or a sorted T cell fraction (not recorded which). The TCR comes from a male donor with ankylosing spondylitis or in good health (not recorded which). CDR3 nucleotide sequence: TGCAGCGTTAAACAGGGGGAGGAGACCCAGTACTTC. This sequence encodes CSVKQGEETQYF.